The 5 T cell receptor beta chains below were found in one sample sequenced in a study of neurological immune-mediated disorders. MiXCR, run by TCRdb on the 5' RACE reads, gives a single entry per CDR3 protein. The repertoire includes around 20,000 distinct CDR3 sequences, approximately 6.6% of them detected once, and 40% to 45% sits in the top ten. The sequenced sample consisted of CD8+ T cells from blood. The source of these receptors is a man between 18 and 35 years old in good health.

In this sample, this clonotype turned up many times. This chain uses TRBV12-3 or TRBV12-4 with TRBJ1-1; D ambiguous. Trimming pared 7 bases from V and 0 bases from J, leaving 12 bases between. The CDR3 loop spans 14 amino acids. The CDR3 DNA reads TGTGCCAGCACCCACCTCCTCATGAACACTGAAGCTTTCTTT. Residues: CASTHLLMNTEAFF.

In this sample, this clonotype turned up many times. The chain is built from TRBV5-1 and TRBJ2-7, with D perhaps TRBD1 or TRBD2 (5 bases each). This CDR3 spans 14 amino acids. Germline CDR1 is SGHRS and CDR2 is YFSETQ. Trimming pared 0 bases from V and 7 bases from J, leaving 14 bases between. CDR3 region: CASSLAGTAREQYF. In DNA, the CDR3 is TGCGCCAGCAGCTTGGCCGGGACCGCGAGGGAGCAGTACTTC. The full variable domain, completed using reference TRBV5-1 and TRBJ2-7, is KAGVTQTPRYLIKTRGQQVTLSCSPISGHRSVSWYQQTPGQGLQFLFEYFSETQRNKGNFPGRFSGRQFSNSRSEMNVSTLELGDSALYLCASSLAGTAREQYFGPGTRLTVT.

This clonotype was detected many times. This chain uses TRBV12-3 or TRBV12-4 with TRBJ2-7, with a weak D call TRBD2 (5 bases). V was shortened by 1 base and J by 1 base, with 8 bases between the two germline ends. CDR3 length: 14 residues. The CDR3 here is CASSLGGRSYEQYF. CDR3 nucleotides: TGTGCCAGCAGTTTAGGTGGGAGATCCTACGAGCAGTACTTC.

This clonotype showed up many times. This chain joins TRBV5-1 and TRBJ2-2; TRBD1 aligns across 8 bases. This CDR3 is built from 15 residues. Per the germline V gene, CDR1 is SGHRS and CDR2 is YFSETQ. The V segment lost 1 base and the J segment 6 bases; nucleotides outside the gene matches: 5. CDR3 in amino acids: CASSLWTGTPGELFF. In DNA form, the CDR3 reads TGCGCCAGCAGCTTGTGGACAGGGACCCCCGGGGAGCTGTTTTTT.

This clonotype came up many times. The V and J genes are TRBV10-3 and TRBJ2-5, with D possibly called TRBD1 or TRBD2 (5 bases each). Trimming left V 3 bases short and J 5 bases short, with 13 bases between. The germline CDR1 and CDR2 sequences are ENHRY and SYGVKD. The CDR3 extends over 14 amino acids. In DNA, the CDR3 is TGTGCCATCAGTGACGTGGGGGTTGAGGAGACCCAGTACTTC. It is translated as CAISDVGVEETQYF.